The sequence of this T cell receptor beta chain was determined in a study of CDR3 diversity in severe acne. Germline V CDR1 and CDR2: SGHNT, YYREEE (reference sequence). The length of the CDR3 is 16 residues. The V segment lost 4 bases and the J segment 8 bases; nucleotides outside the gene matches: 10. Using its own MiXCR run on the PCR reads, TCRdb lists one record per CDR3 protein. The table shows approximately 79,000 distinct CDR3 sequences, with 45% to 50% occurring only once. This clonotype came up many times. The sample comprised blood. This TCR came from a male donor in good health, serving as a control. V gene TRBV5-4 combines with J gene TRBJ1-4; 11 bases are shared with TRBD1. The DNA for the CDR3 is TGTGCCAGCAGCCAAGAACCGGGACAGGGGGGCGAAAAACTGTTTTTT. Protein sequence: CASSQEPGQGGEKLFF.